This T cell receptor (beta chain) was profiled in a study of cytomegalovirus exposure and HLA in healthy donors. Findings and limits, study-wide: With DRB1 most and HLA-C fewest, TCR association rates differed between HLA loci in a later analysis.

A remark on this clone: Antigen: not known. This same CDR3 is encoded by further DNA sequences in the sample.

Both 60 Vbeta primers and 13 Jbeta primers went into the PCR. Libraries were prepared by immunoSEQ multiplex PCR; TCRdb keeps only in-frame clonotypes and omits some of them. The sample shows more than 140,000 clones, over 75% of them seen only once. The CDR3 totals 12 residues. Trimming took off 2 bases at V and 4 bases at J, with 3 bases between the two ends. Germline CDR1 reads SEHNR; CDR2 reads FQNEAQ (reference sequence). This clonotype originated in a male donor in good health and CMV-seronegative. The V and J genes are TRBV7-9 and TRBJ1-5; D not resolved. The source material was PBMCs. The CDR3 sequence: CASSLQNQPQHF. The DNA for the CDR3 is TGTGCCAGCAGCTTACAGAATCAGCCCCAGCATTTT.